This TCR beta chain is drawn from a study of blood T cell repertoires in COVID-19. The overall study: Researchers got acute and convalescent COVID-19 samples from the United States, Italy and Spain. From T cells, B-cell-depleted T cells, or PBMCs came the material, which was cDNA or gDNA.

This CDR3 region has 15 residues. Germline CDR1 LNHDA, CDR2 SQIVND (reference sequence). The ends lost 1 base at V and 2 bases at J; junction bases unmatched: 4. In the authors' workflow: Reference gene primer amplification yielded estimated nucleated cell counts. TCRdb's copy holds only in-frame clones and misses some; the assay was immunoSEQ multiplex PCR. Clone size and the V and J calls come from that table; the DNA yielded D and trimming. The sample holds 85,000 to 100,000 clones, roughly 75% seen once. The genes are TRBV19 and TRBJ1-2; 7 nucleotides match TRBD1. This receptor was taken from a man aged 50 to 59 who had recovered from COVID-19. Material: peripheral blood. The CDR3 sequence: CASSIAAGQNYGYTF. The CDR3, as DNA: TGTGCCAGTAGTATAGCCGCGGGACAGAACTATGGCTACACCTTC.